These T cell receptor beta chains were read from a single sample in a study of shared clonotypes between healthy human individuals. TCRdb's copy holds only in-frame clones and misses some; the assay was immunoSEQ multiplex PCR. The repertoire consists of about 800,000 clones, with around 96% occurring once and the leading ten covering about 0.25%. The sequencing input was naive CD8+ T cells sorted from blood. The receptors shown here come from a man aged 30-40 years in good health. CDR3s include the opening cysteine and the closing phenylalanine or tryptophan. Each record gives: J gene, D gene, V gene, CDR3 length, CDR3 protein, CDR3 DNA. The D gene is left open where the match is weak.

>TRBJ2-3|TRBD2|TRBV27|16
CASTFGASGSTDTQYF
TGTGCCAGCACCTTTGGGGCTAGCGGGAGCACAGATACGCAGTATTTT
>TRBJ2-4|-|TRBV2|16
CASRPGHQLAKNIQYF
TGTGCCAGCAGACCGGGACATCAACTAGCCAAAAACATTCAGTACTTC
>TRBJ2-7|TRBD1|TRBV7-9|14
CASSGTGVADLGYF
TGTGCCAGCAGCGGAACAGGGGTCGCTGACCTTGGGTACTTC
>TRBJ2-2|TRBD2|TRBV4-3|17
CASSQDRGLAGTGELFF
TGCGCCAGCAGCCAAGATCGGGGGCTAGCGGGAACCGGGGAGCTGTTTTTT
>TRBJ1-4|-|TRBV20-1|10
CSARDEKLFF
TGCAGTGCTAGGGATGAAAAACTGTTTTTT
>TRBJ1-2|TRBD1|TRBV29-1|12
CSVWQGAFGYTF
TGCAGCGTATGGCAGGGGGCGTTTGGCTACACCTTC
>TRBJ2-3|TRBD2|TRBV29-1|15
CSVENWRESTDTQYF
TGCAGCGTTGAAAACTGGCGGGAGAGCACAGATACGCAGTATTTT
>TRBJ2-1|-|TRBV20-1|11
CSARRVNEQFF
TGCAGTGCTCGTCGGGTGAATGAGCAGTTCTTC
>TRBJ2-4|-|TRBV10-1|17
CASSKVPLSGQGNIQYF
-
>TRBJ2-7|-|TRBV27|15
CASRARDRRNYEQYF
TGTGCCAGCAGGGCTAGGGATAGGCGCAACTACGAGCAGTACTTC
>TRBJ2-1|-|TRBV5-5|16
CASSLRQNNGYNEQFF
TGTGCCAGCAGCTTGCGGCAAAATAACGGATACAATGAGCAGTTCTTC
>TRBJ2-5|-|TRBV2|14
CASSDRDGEETQYF
TGTGCCAGCAGTGACCGGGACGGGGAGGAGACCCAGTACTTC
>TRBJ2-7|-|TRBV6-5|14
CASSYYSSLYEQYF
TGTGCCAGCAGTTACTACAGCTCTCTCTACGAGCAGTACTTC
>TRBJ1-5|TRBD1|TRBV2|15
CASSTGQGSNQPQHF
TGTGCCAGCAGTACTGGACAGGGTAGCAATCAGCCCCAGCATTTT
>TRBJ2-7|-|TRBV9|13
CASSVDSHYEQYF
TGTGCCAGCAGCGTAGATAGCCACTACGAGCAGTACTTC
>TRBJ2-7|-|TRBV5-4|11
CASSADYEQYF
TGTGCCAGCAGCGCTGACTACGAGCAGTACTTC
>TRBJ1-2|TRBD1|TRBV6-5|15
CASSRGSGGSYGYTF
TGTGCCAGCAGCAGAGGATCAGGGGGAAGCTATGGCTACACCTTC
>TRBJ2-2|TRBD1|TRBV30|15
CAWKRQGTNTGELFF
TGTGCCTGGAAACGACAGGGGACGAACACCGGGGAGCTGTTTTTT
>TRBJ2-2|TRBD2|TRBV19|12
CASRLASGELFF
TGTGCCAGTCGACTAGCGAGCGGGGAGCTGTTTTTT
>TRBJ2-7|-|TRBV10-1|14
CASSATVPDYEQYF
TGCGCCAGCAGTGCAACAGTGCCCGACTACGAGCAGTACTTC